This T cell receptor (beta chain) is drawn from a study of blood T cells in healthy people across ages. The CDR3 runs to 13 residues. Germline V gene data show CDR1 as SGHRS and CDR2 as YFSETQ. V was clipped by 4 bases and J by 7 bases; unmatched bases: 7. In this sample, this clonotype turned up a few times. A sample-barcoded 5' primer and a J-beta primer mix were used in a second PCR of roughly 6 to 11 cycles. MiXCR, applied by TCRdb to the 5' RACE reads, yields one record per CDR3 protein. Seen here are about 930,000 distinct CDR3 sequences, just under 30% observed once, and the top ten hold approximately 10%. This same sample was also taken into another study, of T cells of mothers and their children. That source adds: Three healthy Caucasian mothers and their six children were the donors.

The rearrangement joins TRBV5-1 to TRBJ1-1, with TRBD1 matching 7 bases. The sequence was obtained from a woman aged 40 to 55 in good health. Input material: blood. The CDR3 DNA follows: TGCGCCAGCAGCCCCAACGACAGGGATGAAGCTTTCTTT. Encoded protein: CASSPNDRDEAFF.